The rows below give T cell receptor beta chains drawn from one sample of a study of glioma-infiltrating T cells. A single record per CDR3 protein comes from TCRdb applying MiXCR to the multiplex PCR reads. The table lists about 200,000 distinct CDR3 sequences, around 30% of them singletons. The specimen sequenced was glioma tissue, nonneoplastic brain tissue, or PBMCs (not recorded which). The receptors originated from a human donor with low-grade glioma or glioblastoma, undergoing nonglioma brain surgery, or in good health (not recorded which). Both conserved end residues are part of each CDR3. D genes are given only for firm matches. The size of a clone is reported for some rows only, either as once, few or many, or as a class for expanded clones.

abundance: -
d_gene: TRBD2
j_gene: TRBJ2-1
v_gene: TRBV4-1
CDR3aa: CASSHWGGLAGVFDEQFF
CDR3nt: TGCGCCAGCAGCCATTGGGGGGGACTAGCGGGAGTATTCGATGAGCAGTTCTTC

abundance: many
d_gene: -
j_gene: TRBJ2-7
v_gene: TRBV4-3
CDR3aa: CASSQDRVLSYEQYF
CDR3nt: TGCGCCAGCAGCCAAGACAGGGTCCTCTCCTACGAGCAGTACTTC

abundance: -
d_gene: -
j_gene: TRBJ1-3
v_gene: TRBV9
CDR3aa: CASSVEGISGNTIYF
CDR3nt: TGTGCCAGCAGCGTAGAAGGGATCAGTGGAAACACCATATATTTT

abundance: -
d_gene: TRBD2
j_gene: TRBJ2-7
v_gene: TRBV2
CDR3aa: CASGGTRETPHYDEQYF
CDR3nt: TGTGCCAGCGGGGGGACTAGAGAAACACCACATTATGACGAGCAGTACTTC

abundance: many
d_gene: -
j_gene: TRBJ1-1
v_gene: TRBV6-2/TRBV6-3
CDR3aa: CASSREGLNTEAFF
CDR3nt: TGTGCCAGCAGCCGAGAAGGGCTAAACACTGAAGCTTTCTTT

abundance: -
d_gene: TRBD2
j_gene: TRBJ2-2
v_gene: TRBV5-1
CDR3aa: CASSLYGTSGMSGELFF
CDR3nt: TGCGCCAGCAGCCTATACGGGACTAGCGGGATGTCCGGGGAGCTGTTTTTT

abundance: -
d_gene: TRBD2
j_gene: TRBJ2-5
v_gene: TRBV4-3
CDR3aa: CASSQDIAGASQETQYF
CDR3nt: TGCGCCAGCAGCCAAGATATAGCGGGAGCCTCCCAAGAGACCCAGTACTTC

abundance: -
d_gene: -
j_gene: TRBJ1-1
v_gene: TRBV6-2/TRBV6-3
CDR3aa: CASSLARGMGTEAFF
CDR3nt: TGCGCCAGCAGTCTGGCCAGGGGCATGGGCACTGAAGCTTTCTTT

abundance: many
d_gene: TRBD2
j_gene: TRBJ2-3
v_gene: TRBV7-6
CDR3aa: CASSPKTGTSGTGTDTQYF
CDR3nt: TGTGCCAGCAGCCCAAAGACCGGGACTAGCGGGACAGGCACAGATACGCAGTATTTT

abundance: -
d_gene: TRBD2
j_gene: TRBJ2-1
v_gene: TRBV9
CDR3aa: CASSVDGRAYNKQFF
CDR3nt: TGTGCCAGCAGCGTAGACGGGAGGGCCTATAATAAGCAGTTCTTC

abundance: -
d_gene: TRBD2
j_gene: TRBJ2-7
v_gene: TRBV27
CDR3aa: CASRVTSGSIYEQYF
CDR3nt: TGTGCCAGCAGAGTGACTAGCGGGAGTATCTACGAGCAGTACTTC

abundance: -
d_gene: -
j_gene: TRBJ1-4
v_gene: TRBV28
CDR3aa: CASSLLGPLTLFF
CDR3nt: TGTGCCAGCAGTTTATTGGGGCCCCTAACACTGTTTTTT

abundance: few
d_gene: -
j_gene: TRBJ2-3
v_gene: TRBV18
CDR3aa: CASSQGSRNTDTQYF
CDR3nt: TGTGCCAGCTCACAGGGGTCTCGTAACACAGATACGCAGTATTTT

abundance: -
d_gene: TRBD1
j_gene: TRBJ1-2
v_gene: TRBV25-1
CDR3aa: CASRGEGTGSGYTF
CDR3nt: TGTGCCAGCAGGGGGGAAGGGACAGGGAGTGGCTACACCTTC

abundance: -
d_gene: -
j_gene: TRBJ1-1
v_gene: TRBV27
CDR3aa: CASSLTPGGAGTLALNTEAFF
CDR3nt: TGTGCCAGCAGTTTAACTCCAGGAGGGGCAGGCACCCTAGCCTTGAACACTGAAGCTTTCTTT

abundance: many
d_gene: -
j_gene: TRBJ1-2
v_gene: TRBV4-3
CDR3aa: CASSQDWRYGYTF
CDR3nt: TGCGCCAGCAGCCAAGACTGGCGGTATGGCTACACCTTC

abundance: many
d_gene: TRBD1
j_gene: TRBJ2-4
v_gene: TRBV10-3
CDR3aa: CAISEGQGGNIQYF
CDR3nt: TGTGCCATCAGTGAGGGACAGGGAGGAAACATTCAGTACTTC

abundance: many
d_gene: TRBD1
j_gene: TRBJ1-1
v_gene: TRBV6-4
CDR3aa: CASRDHTGDTEAFF
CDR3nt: TGTGCCAGCAGGGATCATACAGGGGACACTGAAGCTTTCTTT